A single sample is the source of the 32 T cell receptor beta chains below, sequenced in a study of long-term antiretroviral therapy in people with HIV. Version v3.0 of the immunoSEQ assay ran at survey level. Generated by immunoSEQ multiplex PCR, the TCRdb table keeps only in-frame clones and is missing some. The sample carries approximately 24,000 clones, 81% recorded once. The source was unsorted PBMCs, collected 4.4 years after starting antiretroviral therapy. Receptor source: a man between 25 and 39 years old with HIV.

Only a few counts were recorded for this clone. This CDR3 is CASSSTWTDSYEQYF. The DNA for the CDR3 is TGTGCCAGCAGCTCCACCTGGACAGACTCCTACGAGCAGTACTTC. The rearrangement joins TRBV5-6 to TRBJ2-7, with a tentative D call TRBD1 (6 bases). V dropped 3 bases and J dropped 0 bases, with 13 bases sitting between them. The CDR3 length is 15 residues. Germline V CDR1 and CDR2: SGHDT, YYEEEE.

The rearrangement links TRBV27 to TRBJ1-1; no definite D call. CDR1 and CDR2 from the germline V gene are MNHEY and SMNVEV (reference sequence). V was pared by 5 bases and J by 0 bases, with 10 bases between. The CDR3 has 14 residues. CDR3 sequence (DNA): TGTGCCAGCAGTCCTTCGACATTGAACACTGAAGCTTTCTTT. Encoded protein: CASSPSTLNTEAFF.

The CDR3 sequence: CASTPTGPNSPLHF. CDR3 DNA sequence: TGTGCCAGCACCCCGACAGGGCCAAATTCACCCCTCCACTTT. J is TRBJ1-6 and V is TRBV6-1, with 7 bases that match TRBD1. The CDR3 consists of 14 residues. V was pared by 7 bases and J by 7 bases, with 7 bases of the junction left unmatched. Germline CDR1 MNHNS, CDR2 SASEGT.

V is TRBV29-1 and J is TRBJ2-5, with a weak D call TRBD2 (7 bases). The CDR3 totals 12 residues. Trimming took off 4 bases at V and 4 bases at J, with 10 bases between the two ends. Germline CDR1 is SQVTM and CDR2 is ANQGSEA. This chain's CDR3 is CSVVGGRETQYF. Here the CDR3 DNA reads TGCAGCGTTGTCGGGGGGCGAGAGACCCAGTACTTC.

V gene TRBV9 combines with J gene TRBJ1-1; D is undetermined. Germline lookup yields CDR1 SGDLS and CDR2 YYNGEE. The ends were cut back, 0 bases at V and 4 bases at J, with 13 bases in the middle. There are 15 residues in the CDR3. DNA for the CDR3: TGTGCCAGCAGCGTAGCTGGGGTTTCCGTCACTGAAGCTTTCTTT. Its translation: CASSVAGVSVTEAFF.

The chain joins TRBV21-1 to TRBJ2-7; no DNA check was done on the table's D call, TRBD1. TRBV21-1 is termed a pseudogene. The CDR3 runs 12 residues. The CDR3 nucleotides are TGTGCCAGCAGCAAAGCGGGCAGGGGGCCGGACTTC. Encoded protein: CASSKAGRGPDF.

This clone is a singleton in its sample. The chain employs TRBV7-2 and TRBJ2-4; no firm D call. V lost 5 bases and J 0 bases, leaving 14 bases between the germline ends. The CDR3 totals 16 residues. Germline V gene data show CDR1 as SGHTA and CDR2 as FQGNSA. The CDR3 here is CASSPEPLIAKNIQYF. For the CDR3, the DNA is TGTGCCAGCAGCCCAGAGCCTCTTATAGCCAAAAACATTCAGTACTTC.

This clone came up once. This chain links TRBV5-6 with TRBJ1-2; D call uncertain. The CDR3 extends over 14 amino acids. Germline loops: CDR1 SGHDT, CDR2 YYEEEE. V was clipped by 1 base and J by 4 bases, with 11 bases between them. CDR3 sequence reads: CASSLLRRSYGYTF. CDR3 DNA sequence: TGTGCCAGCAGCTTGTTGCGCAGAAGCTATGGCTACACCTTC. The complete variable domain, with remaining parts taken from reference TRBV5-6 and TRBJ1-2, reads DAGVTQSPTHLIKTRGQQVTLRCSPKSGHDTVSWYQQALGQGPQFIFQYYEEEERQRGNFPDRFSGHQFPNYSSELNVNALLLGDSALYLCASSLLRRSYGYTFGSGTRLTVV.

In the case of this clone: The junction and the germline gene differ at one end; a read error may be behind it. The chain uses TRBV7-7 and TRBJ2-7; perhaps TRBD2 as D (5 bases). CDR3 length: 14 amino acids. Germline V gene data show CDR1 as SSHAT and CDR2 as FNYEAQ (reference sequence). The DNA of the CDR3 is TGTGCTAGCAGCTTAGCGATCGGAGCCTACGAGCAGTACTTC. Protein sequence: CASSLAIGAYEQYF.

This clone qualifies as large. The chain uses TRBV6-5 and TRBJ1-3, with D perhaps matching TRBD1 (6 bases). CDR1 and CDR2 from the germline V gene are MNHEY and SVGAGI. CDR3 size: 15 residues. The V end was cut by 0 bases, the J end by 2 bases, with 8 bases between. In nucleotides, the CDR3 is TGTGCCAGCAGTTACTCGGACAGTCCTGGAAACACCATATATTTT. Translated: CASSYSDSPGNTIYF.

J is TRBJ2-2 and V is TRBV5-1; D call uncertain. CDR1 is SGHRS and CDR2 is YFSETQ in the germline V gene. The CDR3 length is 12 residues. Trimming cost V 7 bases and J 3 bases, with 7 bases left between them. The CDR3 region is CASVPYTGELFF. CDR3 sequence (DNA): TGCGCCAGCGTACCATACACCGGGGAGCTGTTTTTT.

This sequence joins TRBV12-5 and TRBJ1-5; possible D gene TRBD1, 5 bases. The germline CDR1 and CDR2 sequences are LGHNT and FRNRAP. The CDR3 extends over 15 amino acids. V gave up 1 base and J gave up 5 bases, with 12 bases separating them. Here the CDR3 DNA reads TGTGCTAGTGGTTTGGCCCCAGGGCGGGATCAGCCCCAGCATTTT. Protein sequence: CASGLAPGRDQPQHF.

The chain employs TRBV5-1 and TRBJ1-4, with D possibly matching TRBD1 (5 bases). Germline V lookup: CDR1 SGHRS, CDR2 YFSETQ. V lost 0 bases to trimming and J lost 7 bases, with 7 bases between them. CDR3 length equals 13 residues. CDR3 nucleotides: TGCGCCAGCAGCTTGGCGGGGACTGAAAAACTGTTTTTT. The encoded protein is CASSLAGTEKLFF. The whole variable domain, filled in from reference TRBV5-1 and TRBJ1-4, reads KAGVTQTPRYLIKTRGQQVTLSCSPISGHRSVSWYQQTPGQGLQFLFEYFSETQRNKGNFPGRFSGRQFSNSRSEMNVSTLELGDSALYLCASSLAGTEKLFFGSGTQLSVL.

The genes are TRBV18 and TRBJ1-1; TRBD1 agrees at 8 bases. The length of the CDR3 is 15 residues. Germline CDR1 and CDR2: KGHSH and LQKENI. The V and J ends lost 1 base and 1 base, in that order; junction bases with no gene match: 2. CDR3 bases: TGTGCCAGCTCACCACGGACAGGGCGGAACACTGAAGCTTTCTTT. This encodes CASSPRTGRNTEAFF.

The rearrangement joins TRBV7-9 to TRBJ1-4; 7 nucleotides agree with TRBD1. CDR3 length equals 16 residues. V shed 4 bases, J shed 7 bases, and the junction held 12 bases outside the gene matches. Germline V gene sequence: CDR1 SEHNR, CDR2 FQNEAQ (reference sequence). The CDR3 sequence is CASSSRWEGAGEKLFF. The DNA of the CDR3 is TGTGCCAGCAGCTCCCGGTGGGAGGGGGCGGGTGAAAAACTGTTTTTT.

The chain carries TRBV6-5 and TRBJ1-1, with D unresolved. Germline V gene data show CDR1 as MNHEY and CDR2 as SVGAGI. Trimming stripped 8 bases from V and 8 bases from J, with 12 bases between. This CDR3 spans 11 amino acids. CDR3 nucleotide sequence: TGTGCCAGCCGAAAGGGATGGGAAGCTTTCTTT. It translates to CASRKGWEAFF.

This chain links TRBV4-1 with TRBJ1-2; 10 bases map to TRBD1. This CDR3 region has 15 residues. CDR1 is MGHRA, CDR2 YSYEKL, per germline. V shed 1 base, J shed 6 bases, and the junction held 5 bases outside the gene matches. CDR3 in amino acids: CASSQGPGQGNGYTF. The CDR3 DNA reads TGCGCCAGCAGCCAAGGTCCGGGACAGGGGAATGGCTACACCTTC.

V usage is TRBV7-9 and J usage is TRBJ1-4; D possibly corresponds to TRBD1 (5 bases). Germline V CDR1 and CDR2: SEHNR, FQNEAQ (reference sequence). The CDR3 extends over 17 amino acids. V was pared by 1 base and J by 7 bases, with 19 bases between. The CDR3 coding sequence is TGTGCCAGCAGCTTAGAGGTCAGAGCCACGGGGGTTGAAAAACTGTTTTTT. Amino acid sequence: CASSLEVRATGVEKLFF.

The chain's CDR3 is CASSRGAGQPQHF. The CDR3 bases are TGTGCCAGTAGTAGGGGGGCAGGGCAGCCCCAGCATTTT. The chain links TRBV19 to TRBJ1-5, with D possibly matching TRBD1 (6 bases). Germline CDR1 reads LNHDA; CDR2 reads SQIVND (reference sequence). Deletions cut 4 bases from V and 7 bases from J, with 11 bases between. This CDR3 has 13 residues.

This chain joins TRBV5-1 and TRBJ2-7; D unclear. V lost 5 bases and J 3 bases, leaving 9 bases between the germline ends. The germline gives CDR1 SGHRS, CDR2 YFSETQ. The CDR3 sequence is 12 residues long. The CDR3 bases are TGCGCCAGCAGTTCATGGGGCTACGAGCAGTACTTC. This translates into CASSSWGYEQYF.

This chain connects TRBV27 to TRBJ1-1, with D perhaps matching TRBD1 (5 bases). This CDR3 contains 14 residues. Per the germline V gene, CDR1 is MNHEY and CDR2 is SMNVEV (reference sequence). The V gene lost 4 bases and the J gene lost 7 bases, with 16 bases spanning the gap. CDR3 in DNA: TGTGCCAGCAGTTCACTCCCGGGGGACCGTGAAGCTTTCTTT. Translated, it gives CASSSLPGDREAFF.

This rearrangement joins TRBV7-6 to TRBJ2-5, with D perhaps matching TRBD2 (5 bases). CDR1 is SGHVS, CDR2 FNYEAQ, per germline. CDR3 length: 13 amino acids. Trimming shortened V by 2 bases and J by 3 bases, and 7 bases separated the two germline ends. CDR3 in amino acids: CASSLNGKETQYF. The CDR3 DNA follows: TGTGCCAGCAGCTTAAACGGGAAAGAGACCCAGTACTTC.

On this clone: A junction boundary mismatches the germline segment, possibly from a read error. The rearrangement uses TRBV5-1 and TRBJ1-2; TRBD1 matches at 10 bases. CDR3 length equals 17 residues. CDR1 is SGHRS and CDR2 is YFSETQ in the germline V gene. CDR3: CASSQNLGQGTNDGYTF. In DNA form, the CDR3 reads TGCGCCAGCAGCCAAAATCTGGGACAGGGGACTAACGATGGCTACACCTTC.

CDR3 in DNA: TGTGCCAGCAGTTCTGCCGAGACAGGGGGCTGGGACACTGAAGCTTTCTTT. Protein sequence: CASSSAETGGWDTEAFF. The chain joins TRBV7-9 to TRBJ1-1; 10 nucleotides match TRBD1. The CDR3 is made up of 17 amino acids. The germline gives CDR1 SEHNR, CDR2 FQNEAQ (reference sequence). With 6 bases clipped from V and 3 bases from J, the junction kept 13 bases outside the gene matches.

V and J are TRBV5-1 and TRBJ2-1; TRBD2 matches 14 bases. CDR1 is SGHRS, CDR2 YFSETQ, per germline. J was trimmed by 7 bases and V by 7 bases; bases with no gene match: 4. This CDR3 contains 14 residues. CDR3 residues: CASAGTSGRNEQFF. The CDR3 region has the DNA TGCGCCAGCGCCGGGACTAGCGGGAGAAATGAGCAGTTCTTC.

Only a few counts were recorded for this clone. The gene calls are TRBV19 and TRBJ2-2; no firm D call. V was trimmed by 5 bases and J by 5 bases, leaving 6 bases between them. CDR3 size: 12 residues. Germline assignment: CDR1 LNHDA and CDR2 SQIVND (reference sequence). This chain's CDR3 is CASSYPTGELFF. CDR3 in DNA: TGTGCCAGTAGTTACCCTACCGGGGAGCTGTTTTTT.

The chain carries TRBV11-2 and TRBJ2-2, with 7 positions matching TRBD2. The V gene end was trimmed by 5 bases and the J gene end by 1 base; junction bases not matched to a gene: 4. The CDR3 has 15 residues. In germline, CDR1 is SGHAT, CDR2 FQNNGV. In nucleotides, the CDR3 is TGTGCCAGCAGCGCCGGGACTAAGAACACCGGGGAGCTGTTTTTT. This gives the protein CASSAGTKNTGELFF.

This clone was detected once. This chain connects TRBV18 to TRBJ2-1, with D maybe TRBD2 (6 bases). This CDR3 has 14 residues. Germline values: CDR1 KGHSH, CDR2 LQKENI. V was shortened by 5 bases and J by 6 bases, with 14 bases between the two germline ends. The CDR3 spells CASSSRFGGNEQFF. The CDR3 bases are TGTGCCAGCTCATCCCGCTTCGGGGGCAATGAGCAGTTCTTC.

The chain links TRBV14 to TRBJ1-1; D is undetermined. Germline CDR1 reads SGHDN; CDR2 reads FVKESK. V shed 1 base and J shed 1 base, with 13 bases lying between them. The CDR3 has 16 residues. The CDR3 DNA reads TGTGCCAGCAGCCAAGGCCAAGGGAGTGGGAACACTGAAGCTTTCTTT. This codes for CASSQGQGSGNTEAFF.

The chain couples TRBV11-2 to TRBJ2-3; 8 bases map to TRBD2. The CDR3 has 17 residues. The V segment lost 0 bases and the J segment 0 bases; nucleotides outside the gene matches: 5. Per the germline V gene, CDR1 is SGHAT and CDR2 is FQNNGV. CDR3 nucleotide sequence: TGTGCCAGCAGCTTAGATCTGGGCGGGGGGAGCACAGATACGCAGTATTTT. This codes for CASSLDLGGGSTDTQYF.

The chain links TRBV4-1 to TRBJ1-2; possibly TRBD1 for D (5 bases). The length of the CDR3 is 16 residues. The germline gives CDR1 MGHRA, CDR2 YSYEKL. V lost 3 bases and J 4 bases, leaving 18 bases between the germline ends. For the CDR3, the DNA is TGCGCCAGCAGCCAGGCCGCCGGGACGGATACCTATGGCTACACCTTC. Residues: CASSQAAGTDTYGYTF.

This sequence joins TRBV5-8 and TRBJ1-4, with TRBD1 matching over 9 bases. Losses at the gene ends were 3 bases for V and 7 bases for J; bases not matched to a gene: 10. The CDR3 loop spans 16 amino acids. Germline V gene lookup returns CDR1 SGHTS and CDR2 YDEGEE. CDR3 residues: CASSSRLTGGGEKLFF. CDR3 sequence (DNA): TGTGCCAGCAGCTCAAGGTTGACAGGGGGTGGTGAAAAACTGTTTTTT.